This T cell receptor (beta chain) was captured by sequencing in a study of cytomegalovirus exposure and HLA in healthy donors. Regarding the study as a whole: Testing in vitro showed a few CMV-associated chains specific for CMV antigens. Reports described diagnosis of cytomegalovirus status by the classifier as highly specific and sensitive. Sequencing likely generated an artifact that appeared as a cluster of highly shared sequence variants.

Comments on this clone: Its antigen is unknown.

The PCR had 60 Vbeta and 13 Jbeta primers. The method was immunoSEQ multiplex PCR; TCRdb's version includes in-frame clones alone and lacks a portion of them. The sample holds about 300,000 clones, 70% to 90% seen once. This CDR3 is built from 15 residues. CDR1 is SGHDN, CDR2 FVKESK, per germline. Germline trimming cut 0 bases from V and 4 bases from J; bases unmatched to any gene: 1. This receptor was identified in a middle-aged man in good health and CMV-seropositive. Specimen: PBMCs. The chain uses TRBV14 and TRBJ2-7; 12 positions match TRBD1. The CDR3 here is CASSQEGQGAYEQYF. In DNA form, the CDR3 reads TGTGCCAGCAGCCAAGAGGGACAGGGGGCTTACGAGCAGTACTTC.